Described below is a single T cell receptor (beta chain) sequence and its context. These data originate in a study of T-cell reconstitution after alpha-beta-depleted transplantation in children. A TCRbeta library incorporating unique molecular identifiers was prepared. TCRdb used MiXCR to reprocess the PCR reads, holding one entry per CDR3 protein. The sample includes just over 350,000 distinct CDR3 sequences, approximately 12% of them seen just once. The CDR3 totals 16 residues. Germline loops: CDR1 DFQATT, CDR2 SNEGSKA (reference sequence). The ends were cut back, 0 bases at V and 5 bases at J, with 16 bases in the middle.

Sequences were derived from PBMCs, sampled from the stem cell graft. This TCR came from a human donor who donated a stem cell graft to a child with Fanconi anemia. The chain has TRBV20-1 and TRBJ2-2, with TRBD2 as a possible D gene (5 bases). The CDR3 nucleotides read TGCAGTGCTAGAGATCCAAGAGGGTGGGGAACCGGGGAGCTGTTTTTT. Translation: CSARDPRGWGTGELFF.